This TCR beta chain emerged from a study of blood T cell repertoires in COVID-19. Overall study context: Collection of acute and convalescent COVID-19 samples took place in the United States, Italy and Spain. T cells, B-cell-depleted T cells, or PBMCs provided the cDNA or gDNA that served as material.

Study processing details: Estimation of nucleated cell counts was performed using reference gene primer amplification. The repertoire was sequenced with immunoSEQ multiplex PCR; TCRdb's copy has only in-frame clones and lacks some. The DNA was the basis for D and trimming; V, J and clone size are from that table. The data contain 150,000 to 200,000 clones, 70% to 85% of them singletons. The CDR3 extends over 14 amino acids. V was cut by 4 bases and J by 2 bases, with 13 bases left in between. Germline lookup yields CDR1 SQVTM and CDR2 ANQGSEA. The sequenced sample consisted of peripheral blood. J is TRBJ2-3 and V is TRBV29-1; tentatively, D is TRBD2 (6 bases). This sequence originates from a man in his fifties or sixties who had recovered from COVID-19. The CDR3 region has the DNA TGCAGCGTTGGGAGCCTAGCGATCACAGATACGCAGTATTTT. This encodes CSVGSLAITDTQYF.